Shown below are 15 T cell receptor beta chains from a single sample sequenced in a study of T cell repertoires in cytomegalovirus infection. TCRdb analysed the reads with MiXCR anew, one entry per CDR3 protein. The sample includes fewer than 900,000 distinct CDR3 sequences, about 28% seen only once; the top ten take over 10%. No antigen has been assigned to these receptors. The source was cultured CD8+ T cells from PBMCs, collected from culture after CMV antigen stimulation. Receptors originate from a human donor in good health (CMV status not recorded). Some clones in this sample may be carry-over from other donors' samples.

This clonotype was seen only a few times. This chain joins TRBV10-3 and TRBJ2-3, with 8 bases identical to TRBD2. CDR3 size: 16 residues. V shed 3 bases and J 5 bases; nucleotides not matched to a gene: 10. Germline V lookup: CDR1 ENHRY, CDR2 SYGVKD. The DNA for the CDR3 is TGTGCCATCAGTGATTTAAAACTAGCGGAGATAGATACGCAGTATTTT. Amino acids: CAISDLKLAEIDTQYF.

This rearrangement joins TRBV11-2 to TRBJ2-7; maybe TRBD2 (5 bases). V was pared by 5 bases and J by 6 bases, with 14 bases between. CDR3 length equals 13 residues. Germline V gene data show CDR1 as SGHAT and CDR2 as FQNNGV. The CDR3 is CASSPFQSGEQYV. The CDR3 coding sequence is TGTGCCAGCAGCCCTTTTCAGAGCGGCGAGCAGTACGTC.

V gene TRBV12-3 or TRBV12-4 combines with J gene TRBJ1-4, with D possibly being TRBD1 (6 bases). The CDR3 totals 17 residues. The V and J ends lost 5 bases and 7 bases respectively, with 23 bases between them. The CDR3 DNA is TGTGCCAGCAGTGTTACCGAACAGGGAGGGAGTGGTGAAAAACTGTTTTTT. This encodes CASSVTEQGGSGEKLFF.

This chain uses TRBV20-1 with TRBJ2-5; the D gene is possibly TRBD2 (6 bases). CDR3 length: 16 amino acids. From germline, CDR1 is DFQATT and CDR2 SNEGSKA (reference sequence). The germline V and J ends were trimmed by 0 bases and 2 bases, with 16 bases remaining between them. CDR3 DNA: TGCAGTGCTAGAGATAGATACCGGGGGACTCAAGAGACCCAGTACTTC. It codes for CSARDRYRGTQETQYF.

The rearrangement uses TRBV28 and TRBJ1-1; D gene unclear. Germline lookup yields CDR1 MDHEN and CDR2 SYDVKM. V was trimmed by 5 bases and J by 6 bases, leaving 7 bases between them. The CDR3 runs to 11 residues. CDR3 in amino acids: CASSINSEAFF. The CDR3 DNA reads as TGTGCCAGCAGTATCAACTCTGAAGCTTTCTTT.

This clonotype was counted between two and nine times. As DNA, the CDR3 is TGTGCCAGCAGCCTAACATCGACAGGGGATAACTATGGCTACACCTTC. It codes for CASSLTSTGDNYGYTF. V is TRBV7-6 and J is TRBJ1-2; 8 bases map to TRBD1. Unmatched junction bases numbered 9, after V lost 5 bases and J lost 1 base. This CDR3 region has 16 residues. Germline lookup yields CDR1 SGHVS and CDR2 FNYEAQ.

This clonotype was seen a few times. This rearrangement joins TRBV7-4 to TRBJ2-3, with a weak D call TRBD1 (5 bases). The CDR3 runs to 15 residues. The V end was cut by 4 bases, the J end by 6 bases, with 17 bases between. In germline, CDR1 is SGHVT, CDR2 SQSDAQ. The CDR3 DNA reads TGTGCCAGCAGCTCCGAGCAGGGCTTTCTGGATACGCAGTATTTT. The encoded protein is CASSSEQGFLDTQYF.

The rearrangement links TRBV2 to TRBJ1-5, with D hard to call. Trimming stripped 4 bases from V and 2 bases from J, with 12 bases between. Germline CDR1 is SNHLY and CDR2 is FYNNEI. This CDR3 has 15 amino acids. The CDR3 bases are TGTGCCAGCAGTGGGGCAATCCAGGGCAATCAGCCCCAGCATTTT. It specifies CASSGAIQGNQPQHF.

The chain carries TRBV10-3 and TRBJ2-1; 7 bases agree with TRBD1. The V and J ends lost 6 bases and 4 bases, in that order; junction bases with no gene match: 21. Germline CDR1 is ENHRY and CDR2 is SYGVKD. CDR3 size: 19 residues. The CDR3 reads CAISSTGQRKGQTYNEQFF. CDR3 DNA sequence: TGTGCCATCAGCTCGACGGGACAGAGGAAGGGACAAACTTACAATGAGCAGTTCTTC.

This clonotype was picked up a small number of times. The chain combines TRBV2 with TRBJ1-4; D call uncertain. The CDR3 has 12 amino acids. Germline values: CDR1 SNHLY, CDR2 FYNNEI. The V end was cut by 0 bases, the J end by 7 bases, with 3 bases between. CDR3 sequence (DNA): TGTGCCAGCAGTGAAGCGACTGAAAAACTGTTTTTT. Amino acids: CASSEATEKLFF.

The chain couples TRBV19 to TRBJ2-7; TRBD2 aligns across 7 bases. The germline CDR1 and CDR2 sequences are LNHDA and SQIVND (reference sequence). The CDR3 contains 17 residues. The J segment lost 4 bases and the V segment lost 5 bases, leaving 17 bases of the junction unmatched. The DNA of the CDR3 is TGTGCCAGTAGTTTCCGTGTGGGGACTACACGAATTTACGAGCAGTACTTC. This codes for CASSFRVGTTRIYEQYF.

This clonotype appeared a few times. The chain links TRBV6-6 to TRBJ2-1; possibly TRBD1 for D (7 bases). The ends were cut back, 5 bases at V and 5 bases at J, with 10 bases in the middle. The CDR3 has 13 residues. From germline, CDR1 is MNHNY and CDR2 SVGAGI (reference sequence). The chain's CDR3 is CASSAGQNNEQFF. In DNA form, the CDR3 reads TGTGCCAGCAGTGCGGGACAGAACAATGAGCAGTTCTTC.

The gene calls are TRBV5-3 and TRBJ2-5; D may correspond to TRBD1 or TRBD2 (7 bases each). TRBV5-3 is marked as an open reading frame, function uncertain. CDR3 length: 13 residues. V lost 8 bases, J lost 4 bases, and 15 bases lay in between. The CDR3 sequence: CASSRGEGETQYF. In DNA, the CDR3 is TGTGCCAGCAGCAGGGGGGAGGGAGAGACCCAGTACTTC.

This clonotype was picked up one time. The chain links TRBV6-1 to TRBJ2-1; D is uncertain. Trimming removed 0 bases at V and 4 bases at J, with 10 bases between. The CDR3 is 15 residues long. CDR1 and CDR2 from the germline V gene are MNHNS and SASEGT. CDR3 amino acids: CASSEAGTVYNEQFF. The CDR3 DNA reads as TGTGCCAGCAGTGAAGCGGGCACAGTGTACAATGAGCAGTTCTTC.

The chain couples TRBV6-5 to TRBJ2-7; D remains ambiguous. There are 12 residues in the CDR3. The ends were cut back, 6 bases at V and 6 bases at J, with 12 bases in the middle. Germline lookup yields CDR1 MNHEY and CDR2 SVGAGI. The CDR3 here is CASSPLGGEQYF. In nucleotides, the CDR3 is TGTGCCAGCAGCCCCTTAGGCGGCGAGCAGTACTTC.